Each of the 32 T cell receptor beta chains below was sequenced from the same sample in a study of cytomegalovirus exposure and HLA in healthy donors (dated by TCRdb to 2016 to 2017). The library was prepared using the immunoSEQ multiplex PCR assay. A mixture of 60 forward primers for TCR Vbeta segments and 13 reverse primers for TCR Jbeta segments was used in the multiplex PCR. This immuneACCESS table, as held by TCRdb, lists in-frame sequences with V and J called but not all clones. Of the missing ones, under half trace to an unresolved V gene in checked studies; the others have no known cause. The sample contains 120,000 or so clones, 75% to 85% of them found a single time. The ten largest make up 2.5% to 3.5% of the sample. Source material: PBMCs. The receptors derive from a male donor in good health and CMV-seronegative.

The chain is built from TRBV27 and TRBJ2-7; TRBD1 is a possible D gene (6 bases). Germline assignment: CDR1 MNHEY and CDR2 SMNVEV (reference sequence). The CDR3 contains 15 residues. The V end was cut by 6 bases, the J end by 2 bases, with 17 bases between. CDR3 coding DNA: TGTGCCAGCAGGCGGGCCGCAGGGGATACCTACGAGCAGTACTTC. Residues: CASRRAAGDTYEQYF.

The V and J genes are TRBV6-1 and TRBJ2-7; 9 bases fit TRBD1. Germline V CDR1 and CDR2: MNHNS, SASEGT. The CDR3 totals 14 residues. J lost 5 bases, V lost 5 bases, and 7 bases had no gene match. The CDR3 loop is CASSSRTGVHEQYF. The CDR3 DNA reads TGTGCCAGCAGTTCCCGGACAGGGGTCCACGAGCAGTACTTC.

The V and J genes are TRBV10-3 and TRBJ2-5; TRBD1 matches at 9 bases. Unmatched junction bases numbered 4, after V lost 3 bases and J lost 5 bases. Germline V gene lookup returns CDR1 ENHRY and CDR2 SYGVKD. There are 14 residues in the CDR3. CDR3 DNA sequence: TGTGCCATCAGTGACGACAGGGGGGGTGAGACCCAGTACTTC. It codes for CAISDDRGGETQYF.

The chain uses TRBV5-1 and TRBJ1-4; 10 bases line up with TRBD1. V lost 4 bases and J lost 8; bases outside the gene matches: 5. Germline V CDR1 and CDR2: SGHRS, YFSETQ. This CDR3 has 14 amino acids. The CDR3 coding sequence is TGCGCCAGCAGCGGAGGGACAGGGGAGGAAAAACTGTTTTTT. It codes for CASSGGTGEEKLFF.

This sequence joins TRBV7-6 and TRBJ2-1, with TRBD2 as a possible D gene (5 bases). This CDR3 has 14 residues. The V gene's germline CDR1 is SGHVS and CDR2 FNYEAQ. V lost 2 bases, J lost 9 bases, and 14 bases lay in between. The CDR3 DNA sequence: TGTGCCAGCAGCTTAACGGACTCCCCGACTGAGCAGTTCTTC. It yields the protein CASSLTDSPTEQFF.

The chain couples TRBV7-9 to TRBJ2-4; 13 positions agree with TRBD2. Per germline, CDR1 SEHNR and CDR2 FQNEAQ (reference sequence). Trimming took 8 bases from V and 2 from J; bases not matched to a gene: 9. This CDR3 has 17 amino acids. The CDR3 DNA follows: TGTGCCAGCGCAGGACTAGCGGGAGAAGGGTCCAAAAACATTCAGTACTTC. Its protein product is CASAGLAGEGSKNIQYF.

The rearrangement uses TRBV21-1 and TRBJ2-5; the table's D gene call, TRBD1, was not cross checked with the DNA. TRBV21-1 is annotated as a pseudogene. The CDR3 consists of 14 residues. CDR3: CASRNTINQETQYF. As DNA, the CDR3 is TGTGCCAGCAGAAACACAATCAACCAAGAGACCCAGTACTTC.

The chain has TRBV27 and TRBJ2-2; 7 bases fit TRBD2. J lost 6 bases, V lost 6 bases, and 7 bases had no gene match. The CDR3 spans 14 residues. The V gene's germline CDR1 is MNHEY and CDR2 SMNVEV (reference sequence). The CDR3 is CASSPSGAAGELFF. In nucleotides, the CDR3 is TGTGCCAGCAGCCCAAGCGGGGCAGCCGGGGAGCTGTTTTTT.

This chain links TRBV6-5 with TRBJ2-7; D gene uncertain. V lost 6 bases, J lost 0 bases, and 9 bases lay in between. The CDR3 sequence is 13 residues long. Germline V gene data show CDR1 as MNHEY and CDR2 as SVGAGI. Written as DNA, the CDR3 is TGTGCCAGCAGCCCCGTTAGCTCCTACGAGCAGTACTTC. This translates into CASSPVSSYEQYF.

CDR3 amino acids: CASSEPGQGGYEQYF. In DNA form, the CDR3 reads TGTGCCAGCTCAGAACCGGGACAGGGGGGCTACGAGCAGTACTTC. This sequence joins TRBV6-6 and TRBJ2-7; the match to TRBD1 covers 11 bases. The CDR3 spans 15 residues. Per the germline V gene, CDR1 is MNHNY and CDR2 is SVGAGI (reference sequence). V shed 8 bases and J 3 bases; nucleotides not matched to a gene: 9.

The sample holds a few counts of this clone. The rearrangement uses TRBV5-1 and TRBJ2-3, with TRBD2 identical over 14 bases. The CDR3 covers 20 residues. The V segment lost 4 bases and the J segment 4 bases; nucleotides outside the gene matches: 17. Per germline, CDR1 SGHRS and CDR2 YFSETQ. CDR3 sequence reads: CASSANPGTSGGRRPDTQYF. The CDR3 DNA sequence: TGCGCCAGCAGCGCGAACCCCGGGACTAGCGGGGGCAGGCGCCCAGATACGCAGTATTTT.

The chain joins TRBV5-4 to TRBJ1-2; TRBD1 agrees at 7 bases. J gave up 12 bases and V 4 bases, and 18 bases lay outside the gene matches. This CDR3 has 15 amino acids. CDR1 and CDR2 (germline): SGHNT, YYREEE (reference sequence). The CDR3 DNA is TGTGCCAGCAGCCCTAGATTAGGGACAGCTTTTTTTCACACCTTC. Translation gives CASSPRLGTAFFHTF.

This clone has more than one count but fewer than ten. For the CDR3, the DNA is TGTGCCAGCAGCCAGACAACTAACTATGGCTACACCTTC. Translation gives CASSQTTNYGYTF. The J gene is TRBJ1-2, the V gene TRBV9; unclear D gene. The ends were cut back, 4 bases at V and 0 bases at J, with 7 bases in the middle. This CDR3 contains 13 residues. The germline V gene encodes CDR1 SGDLS and CDR2 YYNGEE.

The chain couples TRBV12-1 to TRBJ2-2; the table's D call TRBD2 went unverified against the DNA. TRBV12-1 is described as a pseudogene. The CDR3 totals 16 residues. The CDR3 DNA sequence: TGTGCCAGCAGCTCCCCAGGGAGGGAGAACACCGGGGAGCTGTTTTTT. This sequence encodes CASSSPGRENTGELFF.

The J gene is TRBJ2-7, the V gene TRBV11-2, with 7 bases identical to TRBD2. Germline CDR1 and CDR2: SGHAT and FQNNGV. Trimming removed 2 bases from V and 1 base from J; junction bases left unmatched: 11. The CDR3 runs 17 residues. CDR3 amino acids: CASSLRAGLGPSYEQYF. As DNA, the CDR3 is TGTGCCAGCAGCTTAAGGGCCGGACTAGGCCCTTCCTACGAGCAGTACTTC.

The CDR3 sequence is CASSGLAGQETQYF. In nucleotides, the CDR3 is TGTGCCAGCTCCGGACTAGCGGGTCAAGAGACCCAGTACTTC. The rearrangement uses TRBV21-1 and TRBJ2-5; the table's D call TRBD2 went unverified against the DNA. TRBV21-1 is deemed a pseudogene. The CDR3 sequence is 14 residues long.

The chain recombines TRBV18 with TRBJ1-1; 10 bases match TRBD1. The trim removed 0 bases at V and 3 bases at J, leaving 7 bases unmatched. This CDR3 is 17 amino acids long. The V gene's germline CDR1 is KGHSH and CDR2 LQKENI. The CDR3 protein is CASSPPTGGVRDTEAFF. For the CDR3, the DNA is TGTGCCAGCTCACCACCGACAGGGGGCGTAAGGGACACTGAAGCTTTCTTT.

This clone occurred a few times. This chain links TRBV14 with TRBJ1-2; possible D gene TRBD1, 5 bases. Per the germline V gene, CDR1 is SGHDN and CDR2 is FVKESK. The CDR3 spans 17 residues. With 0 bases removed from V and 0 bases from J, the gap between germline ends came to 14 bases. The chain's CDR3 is CASSQDLIGGANYGYTF. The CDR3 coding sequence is TGTGCCAGCAGCCAAGATTTAATCGGGGGAGCTAACTATGGCTACACCTTC.

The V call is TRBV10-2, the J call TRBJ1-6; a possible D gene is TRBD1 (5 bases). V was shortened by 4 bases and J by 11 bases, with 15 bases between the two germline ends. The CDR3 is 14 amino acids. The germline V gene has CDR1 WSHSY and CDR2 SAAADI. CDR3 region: CASSGPDSSTPLHF. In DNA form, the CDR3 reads TGCGCCAGCAGTGGCCCTGACAGTAGTACACCCCTCCACTTT.

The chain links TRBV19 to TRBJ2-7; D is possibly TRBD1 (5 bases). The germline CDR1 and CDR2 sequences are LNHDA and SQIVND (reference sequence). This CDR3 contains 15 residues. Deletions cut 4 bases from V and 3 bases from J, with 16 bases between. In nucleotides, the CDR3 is TGTGCCAGTAGTACCAAGGGGCTCCCTGGCTACGAGCAGTACTTC. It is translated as CASSTKGLPGYEQYF. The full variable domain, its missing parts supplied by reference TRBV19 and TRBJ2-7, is DGGITQSPKYLFRKEGQNVTLSCEQNLNHDAMYWYRQDPGQGLRLIYYSQIVNDFQKGDIAEGYSVSREKKESFPLTVTSAQKNPTAFYLCASSTKGLPGYEQYFGPGTRLTVT.

CDR3 coding DNA: TGTGCCAGCAGTTCGGGACAGGGGGCGGGTGGCTACACCTTC. Protein sequence: CASSSGQGAGGYTF. J is TRBJ1-2 and V is TRBV28, with 12 bases fitting TRBD1. CDR1 is MDHEN, CDR2 SYDVKM, per germline. J gave up 7 bases and V 4 bases, and 4 bases lay outside the gene matches. This CDR3 region has 14 residues.

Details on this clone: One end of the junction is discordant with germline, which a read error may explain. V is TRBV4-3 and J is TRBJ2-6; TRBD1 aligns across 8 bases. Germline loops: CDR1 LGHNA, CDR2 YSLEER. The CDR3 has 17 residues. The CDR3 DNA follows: TGCGCCAGCAGCCAAGATGACAGGGGATCTGGGGCCAACGGCCTGACTTTC. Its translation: CASSQDDRGSGANGLTF.

This CDR3 reads CASSLQGGASVLGLIGAFF. CDR3 DNA sequence: TGTGCCAGCAGCTTACAGGGAGGGGCCTCAGTTCTTGGCCTAATTGGGGCTTTCTTT. The chain recombines TRBV7-2 with TRBJ1-1, with D perhaps TRBD1 (5 bases). There are 19 residues in the CDR3. Trimming shortened V by 2 bases and J by 11 bases, and 33 bases separated the two germline ends. Germline CDR1 and CDR2: SGHTA and FQGNSA.

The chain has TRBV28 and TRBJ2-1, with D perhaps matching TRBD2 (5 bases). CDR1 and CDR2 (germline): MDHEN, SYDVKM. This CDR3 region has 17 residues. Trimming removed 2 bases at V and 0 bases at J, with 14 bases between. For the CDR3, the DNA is TGTGCCAGCAGTTTAAGAAAGGACTGGAGCTCCTACAATGAGCAGTTCTTC. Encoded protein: CASSLRKDWSSYNEQFF.

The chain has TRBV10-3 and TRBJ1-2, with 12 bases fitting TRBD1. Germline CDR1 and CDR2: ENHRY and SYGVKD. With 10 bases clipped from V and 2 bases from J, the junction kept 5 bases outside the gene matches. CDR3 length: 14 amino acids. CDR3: CATQGTGGNYGYTF. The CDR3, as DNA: TGTGCCACCCAGGGGACAGGGGGCAACTATGGCTACACCTTC.

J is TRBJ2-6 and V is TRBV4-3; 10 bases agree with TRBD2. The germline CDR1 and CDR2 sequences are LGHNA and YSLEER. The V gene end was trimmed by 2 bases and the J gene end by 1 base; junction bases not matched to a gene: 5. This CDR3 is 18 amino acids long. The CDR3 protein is CASSQLTSGESGANVLTF. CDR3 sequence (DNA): TGCGCCAGCAGCCAACTCACTAGCGGGGAGTCTGGGGCCAACGTCCTGACTTTC.

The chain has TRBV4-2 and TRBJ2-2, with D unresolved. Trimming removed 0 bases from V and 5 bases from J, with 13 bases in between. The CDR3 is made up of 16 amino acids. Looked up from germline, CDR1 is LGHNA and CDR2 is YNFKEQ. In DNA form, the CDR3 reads TGTGCCAGCAGCCAAGATGACTCGGGTGGGACCGGGGAGCTGTTTTTT. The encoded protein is CASSQDDSGGTGELFF.

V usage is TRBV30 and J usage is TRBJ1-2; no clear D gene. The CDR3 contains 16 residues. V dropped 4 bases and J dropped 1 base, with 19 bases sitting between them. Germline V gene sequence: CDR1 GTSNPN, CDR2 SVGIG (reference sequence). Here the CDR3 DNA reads TGTGCCTGGATTGGACTCAGCTTATGGGGTAACTATGGCTACACCTTC. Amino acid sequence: CAWIGLSLWGNYGYTF.

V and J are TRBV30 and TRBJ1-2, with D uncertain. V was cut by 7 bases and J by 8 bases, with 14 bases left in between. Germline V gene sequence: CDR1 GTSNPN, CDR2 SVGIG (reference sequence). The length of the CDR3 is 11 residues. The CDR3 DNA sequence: TGTGCCTCCCCGGGTCTCGGGGGCTACACCTTC. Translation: CASPGLGGYTF.

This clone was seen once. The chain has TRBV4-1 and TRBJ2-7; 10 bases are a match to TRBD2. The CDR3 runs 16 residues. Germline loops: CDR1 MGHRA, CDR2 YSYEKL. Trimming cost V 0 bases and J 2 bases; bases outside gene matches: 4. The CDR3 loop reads CASSQDITSGAYEQYF. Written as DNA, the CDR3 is TGCGCCAGCAGCCAAGATATCACTAGCGGGGCCTACGAGCAGTACTTC.

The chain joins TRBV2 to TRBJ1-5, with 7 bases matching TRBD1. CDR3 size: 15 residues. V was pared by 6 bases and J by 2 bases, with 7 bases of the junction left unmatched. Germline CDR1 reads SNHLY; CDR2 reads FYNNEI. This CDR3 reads CASSEGAEGNQPQHF. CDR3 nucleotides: TGTGCCAGCAGCGAGGGGGCGGAGGGCAATCAGCCCCAGCATTTT.

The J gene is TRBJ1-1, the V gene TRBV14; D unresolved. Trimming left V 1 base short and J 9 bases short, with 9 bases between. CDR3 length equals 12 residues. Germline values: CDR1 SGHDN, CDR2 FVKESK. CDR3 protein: CASSQVAGQAFF. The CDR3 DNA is TGTGCCAGCAGCCAAGTCGCAGGCCAAGCTTTCTTT. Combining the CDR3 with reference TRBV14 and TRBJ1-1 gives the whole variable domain EAGVTQFPSHSVIEKGQTVTLRCDPISGHDNLYWYRRVMGKEIKFLLHFVKESKQDESGMPNNRFLAERTGGTYSTLKVQPAELEDSGVYFCASSQVAGQAFFGQGTRLTVV.